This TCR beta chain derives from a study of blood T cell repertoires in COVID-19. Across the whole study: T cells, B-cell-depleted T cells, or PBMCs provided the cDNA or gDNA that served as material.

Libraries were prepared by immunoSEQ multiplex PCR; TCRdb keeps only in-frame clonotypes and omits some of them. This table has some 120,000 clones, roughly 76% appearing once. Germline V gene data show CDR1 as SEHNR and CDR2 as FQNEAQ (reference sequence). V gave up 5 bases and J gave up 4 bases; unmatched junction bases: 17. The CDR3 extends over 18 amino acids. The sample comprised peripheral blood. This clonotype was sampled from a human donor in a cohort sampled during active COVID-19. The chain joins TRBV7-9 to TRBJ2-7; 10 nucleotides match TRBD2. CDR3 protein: CASSPRGPAGGLGYEQYF. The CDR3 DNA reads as TGTGCCAGCAGCCCCAGGGGTCCAGCGGGGGGGCTCGGGTACGAGCAGTACTTC. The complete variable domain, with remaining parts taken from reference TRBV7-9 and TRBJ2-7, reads DTGVSQNPRHKITKRGQNVTFRCDPISEHNRLYWYRQTLGQGPEFLTYFQNEAQLEKSRLLSDRFSAERPKGSFSTLEIQRTEQGDSAMYLCASSPRGPAGGLGYEQYFGPGTRLTVT.